This TCR beta chain came from a study of response to subunit inactivated influenza vaccine (dated by TCRdb to the late 2010s). Regarding the complete study: To follow how T cells responded to a trivalent subunit inactivated influenza vaccine, the researchers relied on deep quantitative profiling of the T cell receptor repertoire.

Library prep was done by RT-PCR. Sequencing relied on an Illumina HiSeq 2500. TCRdb reworked the public reads: Q25 trimming with fastp, MiXCR clone assembly, productive beta chains retained. Each CDR3 protein appears once, grouped with its most common genes and DNA. Here the sample has around 790,000 distinct CDR3 sequences; 20% to 25% occur a single time. 10% to 13% of the sample is held by the ten biggest clonotypes. Overall results and qualifications from the work: It was suggested by the authors that each seasonal influenza vaccination may recruit only a limited number of new T cells.

CDR1 SQVTM and CDR2 ANQGSEA are derived from the germline V gene. There are 14 amino acids in the CDR3, from cysteine to phenylalanine inclusive. The kept DNA is CDR3 alone, 42 bases in frame from the first base. V is reduced by 6 bases and J by 1 base, leaving a spacing of 15 bases between them. In regard to this clonotype: It lacks a known antigen. The input lacks base qualities; no much larger clone sits a single base away.

Sequencing used PBMCs from blood, obtained 5 days after vaccination. The chain was built from TRBV29-1 and TRBJ1-1; a weak D assignment points to TRBD1 (5 bases agree). This sequence was found in a man over 45 who received an inactivated influenza vaccine. Donor details come from another sample of the same person, matched by shared clones. This receptor carries the CDR3 CSVAGRAGNTEAFF. The nucleotide sequence is TGCAGCGTCGCAGGGAGGGCGGGGAACACTGAAGCTTTCTTT.